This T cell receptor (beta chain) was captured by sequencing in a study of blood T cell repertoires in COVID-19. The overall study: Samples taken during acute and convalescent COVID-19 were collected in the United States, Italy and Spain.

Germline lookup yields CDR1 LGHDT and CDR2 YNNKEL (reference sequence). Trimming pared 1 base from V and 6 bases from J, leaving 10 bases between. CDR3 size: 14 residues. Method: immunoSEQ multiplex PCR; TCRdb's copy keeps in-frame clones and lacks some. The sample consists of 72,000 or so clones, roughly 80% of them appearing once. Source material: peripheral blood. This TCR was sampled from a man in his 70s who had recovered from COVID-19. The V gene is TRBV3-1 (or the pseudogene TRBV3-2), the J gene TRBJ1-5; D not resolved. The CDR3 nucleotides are TGTGCCAGCAGCCAAGGTTCGGGAATTCAGCCCCAGCATTTT. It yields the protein CASSQGSGIQPQHF.